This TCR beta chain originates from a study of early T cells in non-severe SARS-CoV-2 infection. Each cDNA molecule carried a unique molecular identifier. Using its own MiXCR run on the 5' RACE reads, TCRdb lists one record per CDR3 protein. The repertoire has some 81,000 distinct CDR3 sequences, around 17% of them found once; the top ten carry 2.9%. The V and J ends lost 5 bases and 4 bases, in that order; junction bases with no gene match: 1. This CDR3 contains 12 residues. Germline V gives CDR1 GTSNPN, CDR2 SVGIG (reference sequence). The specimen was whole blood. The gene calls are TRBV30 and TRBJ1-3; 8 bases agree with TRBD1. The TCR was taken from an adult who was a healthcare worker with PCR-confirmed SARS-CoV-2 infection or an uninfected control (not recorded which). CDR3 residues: CAWGQGGNTIYF. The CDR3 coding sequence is TGTGCCTGGGGACAGGGAGGAAACACCATATATTTT.